This T cell receptor (beta chain) was obtained from a study of cytomegalovirus exposure and HLA in healthy donors. Only in-frame clones appear in the TCRdb table, and some are missing; sequencing was by immunoSEQ multiplex PCR. The top ten hold over 6% of the sample, which has 90,000 to 150,000 clones, around 89% seen once. Germline V CDR1 and CDR2: SEHNR, FQNEAQ (reference sequence). The ends were cut back, 1 base at V and 7 bases at J, with 11 bases in the middle. The CDR3 extends over 14 amino acids. The source material was PBMCs. The clonotype comes from a woman in her late teens or twenties in good health and CMV-seropositive. The chain links TRBV7-9 to TRBJ1-5; no reliable D call. This chain's CDR3 is CASSLVRGYQPQHF. DNA of the CDR3: TGTGCCAGCAGCTTAGTACGGGGATACCAGCCCCAGCATTTT.